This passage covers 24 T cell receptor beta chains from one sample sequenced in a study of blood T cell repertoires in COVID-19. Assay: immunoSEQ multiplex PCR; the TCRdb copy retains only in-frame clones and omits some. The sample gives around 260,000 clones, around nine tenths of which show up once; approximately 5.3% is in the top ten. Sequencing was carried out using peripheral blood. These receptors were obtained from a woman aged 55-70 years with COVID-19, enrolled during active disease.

CDR3 amino acids: CASSLGGSNTGELFF. CDR3 bases: TGTGCCAGCAGCTTAGGCGGCAGCAACACCGGGGAGCTGTTTTTT. The V and J genes are TRBV7-9 and TRBJ2-2; D remains ambiguous. From germline, CDR1 is SEHNR and CDR2 FQNEAQ (reference sequence). The CDR3 covers 15 residues. Trimming removed 1 base from V and 2 bases from J, with 8 bases in between.

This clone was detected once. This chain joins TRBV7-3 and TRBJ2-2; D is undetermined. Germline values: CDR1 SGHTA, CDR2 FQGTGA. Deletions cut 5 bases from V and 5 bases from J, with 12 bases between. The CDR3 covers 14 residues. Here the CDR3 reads CASSPSVRTGELFF. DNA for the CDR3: TGTGCCAGCAGCCCGTCGGTGAGAACCGGGGAGCTGTTTTTT.

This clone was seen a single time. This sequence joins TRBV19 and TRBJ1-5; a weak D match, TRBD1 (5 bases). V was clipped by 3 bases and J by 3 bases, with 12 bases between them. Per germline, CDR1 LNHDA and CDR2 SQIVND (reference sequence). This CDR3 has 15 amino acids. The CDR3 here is CASSIPGQLNQPQHF. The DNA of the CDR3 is TGTGCCAGTAGTATCCCCGGACAACTCAATCAGCCCCAGCATTTT.

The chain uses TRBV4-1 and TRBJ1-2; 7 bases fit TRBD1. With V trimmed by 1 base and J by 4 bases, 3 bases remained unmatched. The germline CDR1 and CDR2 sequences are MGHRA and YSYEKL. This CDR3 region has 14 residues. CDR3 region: CASSQGDRSYGYTF. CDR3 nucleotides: TGCGCCAGCAGCCAAGGGGACAGATCCTATGGCTACACCTTC.

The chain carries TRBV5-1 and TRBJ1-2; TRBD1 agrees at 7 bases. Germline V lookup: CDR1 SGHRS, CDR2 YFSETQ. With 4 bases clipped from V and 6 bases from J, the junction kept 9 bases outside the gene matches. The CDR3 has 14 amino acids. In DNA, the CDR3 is TGCGCCAGCAGCCGACGAGAGGGGGCAGATGGCTACACCTTC. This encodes CASSRREGADGYTF.

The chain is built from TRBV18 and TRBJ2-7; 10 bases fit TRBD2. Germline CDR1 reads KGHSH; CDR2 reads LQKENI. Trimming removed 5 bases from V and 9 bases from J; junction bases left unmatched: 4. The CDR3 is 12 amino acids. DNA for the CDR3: TGTGCCAGCTCAGAAAGCGGGAGGGCGCAGTACTTC. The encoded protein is CASSESGRAQYF.

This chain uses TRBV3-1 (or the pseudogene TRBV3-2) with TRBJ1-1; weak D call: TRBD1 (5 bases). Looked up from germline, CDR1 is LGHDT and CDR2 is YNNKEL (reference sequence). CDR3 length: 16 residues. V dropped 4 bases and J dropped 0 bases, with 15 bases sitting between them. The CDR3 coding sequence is TGTGCCAGCAGCCCCCGGGGGGGAGGCCTGAACACTGAAGCTTTCTTT. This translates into CASSPRGGGLNTEAFF.

The CDR3: CASSLGTSGISSYNEQFF. For the CDR3, the DNA is TGCGCCAGCAGCTTGGGTACTAGCGGGATTAGCTCCTACAATGAGCAGTTCTTC. The J gene is TRBJ2-1, the V gene TRBV5-1; 10 bases map to TRBD2. J was trimmed by 0 bases and V by 0 bases; bases with no gene match: 6. CDR1 SGHRS and CDR2 YFSETQ come from the germline V gene. The CDR3 consists of 18 residues.

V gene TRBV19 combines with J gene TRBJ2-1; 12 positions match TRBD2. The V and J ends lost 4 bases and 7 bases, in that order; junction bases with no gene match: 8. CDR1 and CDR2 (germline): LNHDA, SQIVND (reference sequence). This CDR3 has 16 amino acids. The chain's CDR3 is CASSTLAGGPGNEQFF. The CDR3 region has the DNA TGTGCCAGTAGTACCCTAGCGGGAGGGCCGGGGAATGAGCAGTTCTTC.

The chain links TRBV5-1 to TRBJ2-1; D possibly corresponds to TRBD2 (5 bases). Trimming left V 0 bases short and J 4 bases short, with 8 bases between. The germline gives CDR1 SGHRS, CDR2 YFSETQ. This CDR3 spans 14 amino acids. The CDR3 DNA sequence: TGCGCCAGCAGCTTGGGTAGCGAGTACAATGAGCAGTTCTTC. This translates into CASSLGSEYNEQFF. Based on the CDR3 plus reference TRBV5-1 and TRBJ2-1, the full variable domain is KAGVTQTPRYLIKTRGQQVTLSCSPISGHRSVSWYQQTPGQGLQFLFEYFSETQRNKGNFPGRFSGRQFSNSRSEMNVSTLELGDSALYLCASSLGSEYNEQFFGPGTRLTVL.

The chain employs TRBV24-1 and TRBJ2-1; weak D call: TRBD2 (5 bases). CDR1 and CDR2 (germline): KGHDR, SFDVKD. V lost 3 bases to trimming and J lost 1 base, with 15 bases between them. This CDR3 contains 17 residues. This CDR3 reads CATSDADPAVSYNEQFF. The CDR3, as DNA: TGTGCCACCAGTGATGCCGACCCAGCGGTTTCCTACAATGAGCAGTTCTTC.

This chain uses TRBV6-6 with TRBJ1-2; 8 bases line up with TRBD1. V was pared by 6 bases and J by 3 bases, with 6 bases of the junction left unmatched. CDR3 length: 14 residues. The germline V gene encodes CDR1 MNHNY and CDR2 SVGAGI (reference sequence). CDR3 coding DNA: TGTGCCAGCAGGAGCGGACAGGGTGACTATGGCTACACCTTC. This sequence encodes CASRSGQGDYGYTF.

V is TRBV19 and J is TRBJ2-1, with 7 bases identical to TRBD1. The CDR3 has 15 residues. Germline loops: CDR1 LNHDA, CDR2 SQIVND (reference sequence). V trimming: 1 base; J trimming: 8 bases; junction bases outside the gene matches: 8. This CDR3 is CASSIVGGFNHEQFF. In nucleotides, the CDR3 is TGTGCCAGTAGTATAGTAGGGGGCTTCAACCATGAGCAGTTCTTC.

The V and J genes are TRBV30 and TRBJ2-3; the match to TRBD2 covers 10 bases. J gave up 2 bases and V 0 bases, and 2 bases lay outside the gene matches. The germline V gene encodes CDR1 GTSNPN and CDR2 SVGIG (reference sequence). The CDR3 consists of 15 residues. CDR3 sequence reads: CAWSVLAGNTDTQYF. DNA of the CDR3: TGTGCCTGGAGTGTACTAGCGGGAAACACAGATACGCAGTATTTT.

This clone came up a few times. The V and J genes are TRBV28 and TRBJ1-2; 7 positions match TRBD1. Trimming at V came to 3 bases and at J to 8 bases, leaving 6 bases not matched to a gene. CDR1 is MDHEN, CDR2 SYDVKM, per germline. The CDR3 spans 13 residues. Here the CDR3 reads CASSLSGTVGYTF. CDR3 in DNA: TGTGCCAGCAGTTTGTCCGGGACAGTGGGCTACACCTTC.

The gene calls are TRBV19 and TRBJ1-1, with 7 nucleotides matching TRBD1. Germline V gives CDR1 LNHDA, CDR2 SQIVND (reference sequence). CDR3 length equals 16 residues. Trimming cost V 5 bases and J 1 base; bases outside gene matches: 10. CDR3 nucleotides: TGTGCCAGTAGTCCCAACCTACAGGGGAGGAACACTGAAGCTTTCTTT. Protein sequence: CASSPNLQGRNTEAFF.

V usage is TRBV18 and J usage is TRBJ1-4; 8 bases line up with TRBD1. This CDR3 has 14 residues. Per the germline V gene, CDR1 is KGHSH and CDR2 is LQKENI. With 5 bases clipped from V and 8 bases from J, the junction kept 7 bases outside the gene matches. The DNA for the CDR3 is TGTGCCAGCTCAGCGACAGGGGTAGGGGAAAAACTGTTTTTT. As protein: CASSATGVGEKLFF.

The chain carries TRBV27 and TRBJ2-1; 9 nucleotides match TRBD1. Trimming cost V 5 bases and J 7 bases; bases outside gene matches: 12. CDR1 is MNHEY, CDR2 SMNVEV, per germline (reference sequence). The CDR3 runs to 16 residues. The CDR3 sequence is CASSPRTGTGTNEQFF. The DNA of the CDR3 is TGTGCCAGCAGTCCGCGCACCGGGACAGGGACGAATGAGCAGTTCTTC.

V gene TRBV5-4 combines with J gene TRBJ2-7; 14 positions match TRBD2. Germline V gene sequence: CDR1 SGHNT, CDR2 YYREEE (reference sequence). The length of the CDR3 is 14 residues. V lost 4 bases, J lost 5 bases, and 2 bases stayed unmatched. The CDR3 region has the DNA TGTGCCAGCAGCCCGGGACTAGCGGGAGACGAGCAGTACTTC. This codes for CASSPGLAGDEQYF.

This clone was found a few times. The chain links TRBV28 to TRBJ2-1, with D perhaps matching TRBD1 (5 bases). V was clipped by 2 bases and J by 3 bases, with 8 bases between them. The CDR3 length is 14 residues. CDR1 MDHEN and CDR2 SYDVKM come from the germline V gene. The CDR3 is CASSLRTHYNEQFF. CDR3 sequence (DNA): TGTGCCAGCAGTTTAAGGACACACTACAATGAGCAGTTCTTC.

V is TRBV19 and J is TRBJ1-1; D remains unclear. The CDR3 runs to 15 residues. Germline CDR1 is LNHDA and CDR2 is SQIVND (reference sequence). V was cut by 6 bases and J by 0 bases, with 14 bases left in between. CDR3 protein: CASSPLRKMNTEAFF. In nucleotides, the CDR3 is TGTGCCAGTAGCCCACTCCGTAAAATGAACACTGAAGCTTTCTTT.

The CDR3, as DNA: TGTGCCAGCAGTAGGGACAGGCCAAACTATGGCTACACCTTC. This encodes CASSRDRPNYGYTF. The J gene is TRBJ1-2, the V gene TRBV2; the match to TRBD1 covers 8 bases. CDR3 size: 14 residues. The V segment lost 5 bases and the J segment 2 bases; nucleotides outside the gene matches: 4. CDR1 and CDR2 from the germline V gene are SNHLY and FYNNEI.

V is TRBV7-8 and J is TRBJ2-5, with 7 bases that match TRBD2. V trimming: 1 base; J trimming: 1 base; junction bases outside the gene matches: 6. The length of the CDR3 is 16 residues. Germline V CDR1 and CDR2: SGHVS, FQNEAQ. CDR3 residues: CASSLVGGTPQETQYF. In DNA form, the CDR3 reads TGTGCCAGCAGCTTAGTGGGGGGGACCCCCCAAGAGACCCAGTACTTC.

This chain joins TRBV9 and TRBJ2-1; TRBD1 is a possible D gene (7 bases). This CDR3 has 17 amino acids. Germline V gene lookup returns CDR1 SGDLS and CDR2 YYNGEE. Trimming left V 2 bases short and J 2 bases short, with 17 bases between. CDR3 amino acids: CASSVTTGAGPYNEQFF. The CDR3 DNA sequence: TGTGCCAGCAGCGTTACCACAGGGGCGGGGCCCTACAATGAGCAGTTCTTC.